This TCR beta chain comes out of a study of T-cell memory formation after mild COVID-19. The CDR3 has 15 residues. Trimming removed 4 bases from V and 2 bases from J; junction bases left unmatched: 7. CDR1 DFQATT and CDR2 SNEGSKA come from the germline V gene (reference sequence). Study-level findings and limits: A subset of responding clones appeared in pre-infection memory, suggesting cross-reactive memory joined. Day 15 to 85 contractors were CD4/CD8 balanced; later expanders leaned CD4+.

This clonotype was seen more than once but under ten times. Its specificity is not known. TCRdb independently ran MiXCR on the 5' RACE reads; one entry per CDR3 protein. The table has approximately 450,000 distinct CDR3 sequences, roughly 18% seen once. The sample taken for sequencing was PBMCs or a T cell subset sorted from them (not recorded which). The chain uses TRBV20-1 and TRBJ2-1; the match to TRBD2 covers 8 bases. The sequence was collected from an adult woman who had mild COVID-19 (a few samples of this study predate the infection). Cell type and time point are not known. The CDR3 coding sequence is TGCAGTGCTATCGGGCGGGAGGAAGCCTACAATGAGCAGTTCTTC. This translates into CSAIGREEAYNEQFF.